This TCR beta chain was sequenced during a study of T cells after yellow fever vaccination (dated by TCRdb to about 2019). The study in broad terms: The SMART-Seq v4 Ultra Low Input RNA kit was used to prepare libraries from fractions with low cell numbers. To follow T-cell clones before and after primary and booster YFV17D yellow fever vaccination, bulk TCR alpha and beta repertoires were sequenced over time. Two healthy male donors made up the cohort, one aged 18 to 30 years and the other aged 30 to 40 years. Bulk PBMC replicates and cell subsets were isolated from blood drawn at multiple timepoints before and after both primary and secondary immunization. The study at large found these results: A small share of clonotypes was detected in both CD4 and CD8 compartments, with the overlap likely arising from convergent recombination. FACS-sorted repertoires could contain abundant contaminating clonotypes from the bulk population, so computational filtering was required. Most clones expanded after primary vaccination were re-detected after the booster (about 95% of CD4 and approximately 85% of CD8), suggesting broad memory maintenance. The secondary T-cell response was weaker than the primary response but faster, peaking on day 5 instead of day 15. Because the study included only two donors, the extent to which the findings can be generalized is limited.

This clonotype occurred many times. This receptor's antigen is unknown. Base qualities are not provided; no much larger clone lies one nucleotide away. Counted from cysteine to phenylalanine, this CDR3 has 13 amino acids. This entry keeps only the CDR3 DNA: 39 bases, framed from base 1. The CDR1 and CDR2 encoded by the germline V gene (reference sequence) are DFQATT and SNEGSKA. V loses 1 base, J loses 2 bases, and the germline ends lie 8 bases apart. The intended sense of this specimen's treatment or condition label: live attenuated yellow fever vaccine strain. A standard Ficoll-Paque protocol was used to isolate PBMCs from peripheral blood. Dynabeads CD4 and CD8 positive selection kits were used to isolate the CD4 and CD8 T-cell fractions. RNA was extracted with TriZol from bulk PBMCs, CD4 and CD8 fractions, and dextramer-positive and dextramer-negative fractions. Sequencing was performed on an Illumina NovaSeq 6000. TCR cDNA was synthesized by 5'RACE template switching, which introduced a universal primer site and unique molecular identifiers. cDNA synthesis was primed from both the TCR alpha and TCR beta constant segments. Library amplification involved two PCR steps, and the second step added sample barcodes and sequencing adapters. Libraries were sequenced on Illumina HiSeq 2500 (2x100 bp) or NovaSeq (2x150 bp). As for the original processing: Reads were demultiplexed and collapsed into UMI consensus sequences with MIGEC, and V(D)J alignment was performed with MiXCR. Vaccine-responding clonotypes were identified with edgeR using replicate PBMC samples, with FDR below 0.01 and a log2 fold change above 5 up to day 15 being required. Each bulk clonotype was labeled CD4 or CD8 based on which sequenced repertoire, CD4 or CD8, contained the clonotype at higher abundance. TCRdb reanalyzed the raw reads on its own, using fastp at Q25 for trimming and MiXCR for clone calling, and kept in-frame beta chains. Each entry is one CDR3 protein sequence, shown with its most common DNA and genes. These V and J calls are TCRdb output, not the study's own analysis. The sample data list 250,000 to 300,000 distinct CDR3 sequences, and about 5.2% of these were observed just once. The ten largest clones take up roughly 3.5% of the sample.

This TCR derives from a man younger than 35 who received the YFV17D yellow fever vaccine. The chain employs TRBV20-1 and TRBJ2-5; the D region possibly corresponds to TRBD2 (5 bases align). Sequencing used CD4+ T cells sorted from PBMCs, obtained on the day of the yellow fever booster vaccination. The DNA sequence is TGCAGTGCTAGAGTGCGGGCACAAGAGACCCAGTACTTC. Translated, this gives CSARVRAQETQYF.